Following are 6 T cell receptor beta chains from one sample sequenced in a study of cytomegalovirus exposure and HLA in healthy donors. Primers: 60 Vbeta forward and 13 Jbeta reverse. This table comes from immunoSEQ multiplex PCR, and its TCRdb copy is limited to in-frame clones, with some not included. The data show 150,000 to 200,000 clones, with 75% to 90% seen just once and almost 9.5% held by the top ten. Input material: PBMCs. Receptors were obtained from a man aged 18 to 30 in good health and CMV-seropositive.

The rearrangement joins TRBV5-1 to TRBJ2-2; no reliable D call. The V end lost 1 base, the J end lost 5 bases, and 9 bases lay between the germline ends. Germline V gene data show CDR1 as SGHRS and CDR2 as YFSETQ. This CDR3 contains 14 residues. This CDR3 reads CASSLLLPTGELFF. The CDR3 DNA sequence: TGCGCCAGCAGCTTGTTGCTACCTACCGGGGAGCTGTTTTTT.

V and J are TRBV2 and TRBJ2-7, with TRBD2 as a possible D gene (7 bases). V lost 6 bases to trimming and J lost 2 bases, with 14 bases between them. This CDR3 contains 14 residues. Germline CDR1 and CDR2: SNHLY and FYNNEI. CDR3 sequence reads: CASRGGALPYEQYF. The CDR3 region has the DNA TGTGCCAGCAGGGGGGGGGCTCTACCCTACGAGCAGTACTTC.

The chain carries TRBV7-9 and TRBJ2-5; D is unresolved. The germline V gene has CDR1 SEHNR and CDR2 FQNEAQ (reference sequence). V shed 5 bases and J shed 5 bases, with 9 bases lying between them. The CDR3 contains 12 residues. The CDR3 sequence is CASSGSGETQYF. CDR3 in DNA: TGTGCCAGCAGCGGGTCCGGGGAGACCCAGTACTTC. The full variable domain, rest sourced from reference TRBV7-9 and TRBJ2-5, is DTGVSQNPRHKITKRGQNVTFRCDPISEHNRLYWYRQTLGQGPEFLTYFQNEAQLEKSRLLSDRFSAERPKGSFSTLEIQRTEQGDSAMYLCASSGSGETQYFGPGTRLLVL.

DNA for the CDR3: TGTGCCAGCAGCTCCGTTCGAGGAGAATGGACTGAAGCTTTCTTT. Translated, it gives CASSSVRGEWTEAFF. The rearrangement links TRBV5-5 to TRBJ1-1; D gene ambiguous. The CDR3 is made up of 15 amino acids. V was trimmed by 3 bases and J by 5 bases, leaving 17 bases between them. Looked up from germline, CDR1 is SGHKS and CDR2 is YYEKEE (reference sequence).

V gene TRBV9 combines with J gene TRBJ2-7, with TRBD2 identical over 12 bases. The CDR3 is 16 residues long. V was clipped by 0 bases and J by 4 bases; unmatched bases: 5. The germline V gene encodes CDR1 SGDLS and CDR2 YYNGEE. This CDR3 reads CASSVGPSGGGYEQYF. The CDR3 nucleotides are TGTGCCAGCAGCGTAGGGCCTAGCGGGGGGGGGTACGAGCAGTACTTC.

Comment on this clone: Distinct nucleotide sequences in the sample also encode this CDR3. The CDR3 region is CASSQDDRRNYGYTF. CDR3 coding DNA: TGTGCCAGCAGCCAAGATGACAGGCGCAACTATGGCTACACCTTC. The V and J genes are TRBV4-2 and TRBJ1-2, with D perhaps matching TRBD1 (6 bases). This CDR3 region has 15 residues. Germline lookup yields CDR1 LGHNA and CDR2 YNFKEQ. The V end lost 0 bases, the J end lost 2 bases, and 10 bases lay between the germline ends.